This entry features one T cell receptor beta chain sequence. This sample was taken from a study of blood T cell repertoires in COVID-19. Overall study context: Both acute and convalescent COVID-19 samples were obtained from the United States, Italy and Spain. Sources were T cells, B-cell-depleted T cells, or PBMCs; the material itself was cDNA or gDNA.

In the original workflow: The authors estimated nucleated cell counts from reference gene primer amplification. Sequenced by immunoSEQ multiplex PCR; TCRdb stores in-frame clones only, minus some. V, J and clone size are taken as reported in that table, and D and trimming were inferred from the DNA itself. The sample has about 170,000 clones, around four fifths seen once. Looked up from germline, CDR1 is ENHRY and CDR2 is SYGVKD. The CDR3 is made up of 14 amino acids. The J segment lost 8 bases and the V segment lost 6 bases, leaving 5 bases of the junction unmatched. The sequencing input was peripheral blood. The sequence came from a man aged 40-55 years who had recovered from COVID-19. The chain couples TRBV10-3 to TRBJ2-1, with 12 positions matching TRBD2. The CDR3 DNA reads as TGTGCCATCAGAGGGCTAGCGGGAGGGGATGAGCAGTTCTTC. Its translation is CAIRGLAGGDEQFF.